Below, 12 T cell receptor beta chains from the same sample are listed, as sequenced in a study of shared clonotypes between healthy human individuals. Assay used: immunoSEQ multiplex PCR; TCRdb lists only in-frame clones, some missing. The table has a few million clones, approximately 90% seen once. The sequenced sample consisted of naive CD4+ T cells from PBMCs. Subset meaning: CD45RA+ positively selected. The receptors originated from a man aged 18-30 years in good health. Some clones in this sample may be carry-over from other donors' samples.

V usage is TRBV5-5 and J usage is TRBJ2-7; 10 bases fit TRBD2. Per the germline V gene, CDR1 is SGHKS and CDR2 is YYEKEE (reference sequence). CDR3 length: 15 amino acids. V was pared by 1 base and J by 4 bases, with 5 bases of the junction left unmatched. CDR3 in amino acids: CASSLRTSGSYEQYF. CDR3 DNA sequence: TGTGCCAGCAGCTTGAGGACTAGCGGCTCTTACGAGCAGTACTTC.

V usage is TRBV2 and J usage is TRBJ2-7; 11 nucleotides align to TRBD2. The V and J ends lost 6 bases and 3 bases, in that order; junction bases with no gene match: 7. Germline V gene lookup returns CDR1 SNHLY and CDR2 FYNNEI. The CDR3 runs to 15 residues. The CDR3 DNA follows: TGTGCCAGCAGCCTAACTAGCGGGAGTTTCTACGAGCAGTACTTC. Encoded protein: CASSLTSGSFYEQYF.

The V call is TRBV19, the J call TRBJ2-2; 10 nucleotides agree with TRBD1. Germline loops: CDR1 LNHDA, CDR2 SQIVND (reference sequence). This CDR3 has 16 residues. The trim removed 4 bases at V and 4 bases at J, leaving 6 bases unmatched. CDR3: CASSTRQGAFTGELFF. For the CDR3, the DNA is TGTGCCAGTAGTACCAGACAGGGGGCGTTCACCGGGGAGCTGTTTTTT.

This chain links TRBV6-1 with TRBJ2-7; D remains ambiguous. CDR3 length equals 14 residues. The germline V gene encodes CDR1 MNHNS and CDR2 SASEGT. Trimming took off 8 bases at V and 2 bases at J, with 16 bases between the two ends. The CDR3 spells CASWRPRAPYEQYF. In DNA form, the CDR3 reads TGTGCCAGCTGGAGACCCCGGGCGCCCTACGAGCAGTACTTC.

The J gene is TRBJ2-7, the V gene TRBV28; possibly TRBD2 for D (5 bases). V was cut by 3 bases and J by 6 bases, with 9 bases left in between. Germline values: CDR1 MDHEN, CDR2 SYDVKM. The CDR3 has 12 residues. CDR3 DNA sequence: TGTGCCAGCAGTTTCCCGGGGAGCGAGCAGTACTTC. It translates to CASSFPGSEQYF.

The gene calls are TRBV19 and TRBJ2-2; no definite D call. V lost 5 bases and J 3 bases, leaving 10 bases between the germline ends. The CDR3 spans 14 residues. Germline V gene data show CDR1 as LNHDA and CDR2 as SQIVND (reference sequence). CDR3 sequence (DNA): TGTGCCAGTAGTGATCCTGGTTACACCGGGGAGCTGTTTTTT. Protein sequence: CASSDPGYTGELFF.

This chain joins TRBV27 and TRBJ1-3; D is ambiguous. V lost 11 bases and J lost 0, with 11 bases in between. Germline V gene lookup returns CDR1 MNHEY and CDR2 SMNVEV (reference sequence). The CDR3 spans 13 residues. CDR3 nucleotides: TGTGCCCCCGTACGGATCTCTGGAAACACCATATATTTT. Protein sequence: CAPVRISGNTIYF.

This chain connects TRBV5-5 to TRBJ2-2; 7 bases line up with TRBD2. The CDR3 spans 14 residues. The germline CDR1 and CDR2 sequences are SGHKS and YYEKEE (reference sequence). Germline trimming cut 0 bases from V and 7 bases from J; bases unmatched to any gene: 3. The chain's CDR3 is CASSLVASGGELFF. The DNA for the CDR3 is TGTGCCAGCAGCTTGGTGGCTAGCGGCGGGGAGCTGTTTTTT.

This clone was detected only a few times. The genes are TRBV10-3 and TRBJ1-1; 8 bases map to TRBD1. J gave up 6 bases and V 6 bases, and 9 bases lay outside the gene matches. Germline-derived CDR1 and CDR2 are ENHRY and SYGVKD. The CDR3 runs to 14 residues. The CDR3 loop is CAIRDRVVVPEAFF. As DNA, the CDR3 is TGTGCCATCAGGGACAGGGTAGTAGTCCCTGAAGCTTTCTTT.

Written as DNA, the CDR3 is TGTGCCAGCAGCTTGGCAAGTAGGGCAGCCCAAGAGACCCAGTACTTC. This sequence encodes CASSLASRAAQETQYF. This chain connects TRBV5-4 to TRBJ2-5; D gene ambiguous. The CDR3 runs 16 residues. Trimming took off 0 bases at V and 1 base at J, with 13 bases between the two ends. Germline V gene lookup returns CDR1 SGHNT and CDR2 YYREEE (reference sequence).

The CDR3 sequence: CASSPWSNEQFF. The CDR3 nucleotides read TGTGCCAGCAGCCCATGGAGTAATGAGCAGTTCTTC. The rearrangement joins TRBV7-2 to TRBJ2-1; D not resolved. The CDR3 is 12 amino acids. The germline V and J ends were trimmed by 5 bases and 7 bases, with 9 bases remaining between them. The germline gives CDR1 SGHTA, CDR2 FQGNSA.

The rearrangement links TRBV18 to TRBJ2-5, with D perhaps matching TRBD1 or TRBD2 (5 bases each). The V and J ends lost 1 base and 5 bases respectively, with 11 bases between them. Germline-derived CDR1 and CDR2 are KGHSH and LQKENI. The CDR3 is 14 amino acids. The CDR3: CASSPRDQGETQYF. Written as DNA, the CDR3 is TGTGCCAGCTCACCACGGGACCAAGGGGAGACCCAGTACTTC.